The 3 T cell receptor beta chains below were found in one sample sequenced in a study of blood T cell repertoires in COVID-19. TCRdb keeps only in-frame clones here, not all; method: immunoSEQ multiplex PCR. The profile shows fewer than 250,000 clones, over 80% of them singletons. The sample comprised peripheral blood. The receptors were gathered from a woman in her fifties or sixties with active or convalescent COVID-19.

In this sample, this clone turned up a few times. This chain connects TRBV7-9 to TRBJ1-4; D remains unclear. V was shortened by 4 bases and J by 4 bases, with 13 bases between the two germline ends. Germline V gives CDR1 SEHNR, CDR2 FQNEAQ (reference sequence). The CDR3 totals 15 residues. This CDR3 is CASSSPLEYNEKLFF. CDR3 coding DNA: TGTGCCAGCAGCTCACCACTGGAGTATAATGAAAAACTGTTTTTT.

The chain carries TRBV2 and TRBJ2-6, with 10 bases fitting TRBD1. Unmatched junction bases numbered 12, after V lost 8 bases and J lost 2 bases. CDR1 is SNHLY, CDR2 FYNNEI, per germline. This CDR3 is 18 amino acids long. CDR3 sequence: CASVGQGEIRAGANVLTF. The DNA for the CDR3 is TGTGCCAGCGTTGGACAGGGGGAAATCAGAGCTGGGGCCAACGTCCTGACTTTC.

The count of this clone is one. The chain joins TRBV5-1 to TRBJ2-2; D possibly corresponds to TRBD2 (5 bases). V was clipped by 8 bases and J by 1 base, with 18 bases between them. CDR1 and CDR2 from the germline V gene are SGHRS and YFSETQ. The CDR3 has 16 amino acids. The CDR3 sequence: CASNPWAGGNTGELFF. CDR3 bases: TGCGCCAGTAATCCCTGGGCGGGCGGGAACACCGGGGAGCTGTTTTTT.